These 23 T cell receptor beta chains came from one sample sequenced in a study of memory CD4+ T cells and cytomegalovirus serostatus. The sort gate was single viable CD3+CD4+CD8-CD45RO+ cells for memory CD4+ T cells. Clones were sequenced by immunoSEQ multiplex PCR, and TCRdb holds only the in-frame ones, with some missing. The profile shows tens of thousands of clones, 82% of them singletons. Sample: memory CD4+ T cells from blood. Source of these receptors: an adult in good health and CMV-seronegative. Some clones in this sample may be carry-over from other donors' samples.

The chain uses TRBV28 and TRBJ2-7; perhaps TRBD2 as D (5 bases). CDR3 length: 12 amino acids. Germline V gene lookup returns CDR1 MDHEN and CDR2 SYDVKM. Trimming removed 6 bases from V and 3 bases from J, with 9 bases in between. The CDR3 region is CASSLGGYEQYF. In nucleotides, the CDR3 is TGTGCCAGCAGCCTCGGAGGCTACGAGCAGTACTTC. Complete variable domain (other parts from reference TRBV28 and TRBJ2-7): DVKVTQSSRYLVKRTGEKVFLECVQDMDHENMFWYRQDPGLGLRLIYFSYDVKMKEKGDIPEGYSVSREKKERFSLILESASTNQTSMYLCASSLGGYEQYFGPGTRLTVT.

J is TRBJ1-6 and V is TRBV2; D ambiguous. Per germline, CDR1 SNHLY and CDR2 FYNNEI. This CDR3 is built from 13 residues. With 6 bases removed from V and 6 bases from J, the gap between germline ends came to 9 bases. The CDR3 region is CASSLGGNSPLHF. The CDR3 DNA reads as TGTGCCAGCAGCTTGGGAGGTAATTCACCCCTCCACTTT.

This clone was picked up a small number of times. Here the CDR3 DNA reads TGTGCCAGCAGTTTGCTAAGGGGGCGAAATGGCTACACCTTC. Its protein is CASSLLRGRNGYTF. The chain is built from TRBV28 and TRBJ1-2; 7 bases are shared with TRBD1. The CDR3 contains 14 residues. With V trimmed by 3 bases and J by 6 bases, 7 bases remained unmatched. Germline CDR1 and CDR2: MDHEN and SYDVKM.

CDR3 DNA sequence: TGTGCCAGCACCTCGGGTAGCGGTGTGGAGACCCAGTACTTC. Translating it yields CASTSGSGVETQYF. V gene TRBV14 combines with J gene TRBJ2-5, with a possible D match to TRBD2 (6 bases). CDR1 is SGHDN, CDR2 FVKESK, per germline. This CDR3 is built from 14 residues. Deletions cut 7 bases from V and 5 bases from J, with 17 bases between.

The J gene is TRBJ1-5, the V gene TRBV7-9; no definite D call. V lost 7 bases and J 1 base, leaving 5 bases between the germline ends. This CDR3 region has 12 residues. CDR1 and CDR2 from the germline V gene are SEHNR and FQNEAQ (reference sequence). The CDR3 is CASIKSNQPQHF. The DNA of the CDR3 is TGTGCCAGCATAAAGAGCAATCAGCCCCAGCATTTT.

The chain is built from TRBV5-1 and TRBJ2-1, with 12 nucleotides matching TRBD2. The ends lost 0 bases at V and 7 bases at J; junction bases unmatched: 5. The CDR3 is 16 residues long. Germline loops: CDR1 SGHRS, CDR2 YFSETQ. The CDR3, as DNA: TGCGCCAGCAGCTTGGGAGGACTAGCGGGATTAAATGAGCAGTTCTTC. This encodes CASSLGGLAGLNEQFF.

The V call is TRBV6-1, the J call TRBJ1-5; D unclear. CDR1 and CDR2 (germline): MNHNS, SASEGT. This CDR3 has 12 amino acids. The germline V and J ends were trimmed by 11 bases and 5 bases, with 13 bases remaining between them. CDR3 coding DNA: TGTGCCTCGCCTGGGAGCTATCAGCCCCAGCATTTT. It translates to CASPGSYQPQHF.

The V gene is TRBV7-8, the J gene TRBJ2-5; 12 bases match TRBD2. Germline-derived CDR1 and CDR2 are SGHVS and FQNEAQ. V lost 5 bases, J lost 4 bases, and 5 bases stayed unmatched. The CDR3 covers 15 residues. The CDR3 DNA reads as TGTGCCAGCAGCCCGGAGGGACTAGCGGGAGAGACCCAGTACTTC. Amino acids: CASSPEGLAGETQYF.

This clone occurred a few times. The chain employs TRBV6-1 and TRBJ2-5; D gene ambiguous. CDR3 length: 11 amino acids. V shed 8 bases and J shed 2 bases, with 6 bases lying between them. Germline V gives CDR1 MNHNS, CDR2 SASEGT. This CDR3 reads CASSRQETQYF. For the CDR3, the DNA is TGTGCCAGCTCACGACAAGAGACCCAGTACTTC.

V usage is TRBV5-4 and J usage is TRBJ2-2; 14 bases match TRBD2. Germline values: CDR1 SGHNT, CDR2 YYREEE (reference sequence). This CDR3 comprises 17 residues. V trimming: 4 bases; J trimming: 5 bases; junction bases outside the gene matches: 7. The CDR3 sequence: CASSPGLAGVRTGELFF. The CDR3 coding sequence is TGTGCCAGCAGCCCGGGACTAGCGGGAGTGAGGACCGGGGAGCTGTTTTTT. Filled out from reference TRBV5-4 and TRBJ2-2, the complete variable domain reads ETGVTQSPTHLIKTRGQQVTLRCSSQSGHNTVSWYQQALGQGPQFIFQYYREEENGRGNFPPRFSGLQFPNYSSELNVNALELDDSALYLCASSPGLAGVRTGELFFGEGSRLTVL.

This clone appeared once. The V call is TRBV5-1, the J call TRBJ1-6, with D possibly TRBD1 on 5 matching bases. The CDR3 runs to 13 residues. Germline assignment: CDR1 SGHRS and CDR2 YFSETQ. Trimming stripped 7 bases from V and 7 bases from J, with 12 bases between. The CDR3: CASAHGANSPLHF. CDR3 DNA sequence: TGCGCCAGCGCACACGGGGCAAATTCACCCCTCCACTTT. Variable domain in full (rest from reference TRBV5-1 and TRBJ1-6): KAGVTQTPRYLIKTRGQQVTLSCSPISGHRSVSWYQQTPGQGLQFLFEYFSETQRNKGNFPGRFSGRQFSNSRSEMNVSTLELGDSALYLCASAHGANSPLHFGNGTRLTVT.

The chain carries TRBV6-5 and TRBJ1-6, with a tentative D call TRBD1 (5 bases). The CDR3 is 13 amino acids. V was pared by 6 bases and J by 5 bases, with 8 bases between. Per germline, CDR1 MNHEY and CDR2 SVGAGI. CDR3 DNA sequence: TGTGCCAGCAGCGGGACTAATAATTCACCCCTCCACTTT. Translating it yields CASSGTNNSPLHF.

This chain connects TRBV28 to TRBJ1-2; the D is unclear. The germline gives CDR1 MDHEN, CDR2 SYDVKM. CDR3 length equals 16 residues. Trimming pared 5 bases from V and 6 bases from J, leaving 22 bases between. The CDR3, as DNA: TGTGCCAGCAGTCCTCAACAGCCCCCCCCAAGGGATGGCTACACCTTC. It yields the protein CASSPQQPPPRDGYTF.

This clone came up a few times. This sequence joins TRBV6-6 and TRBJ2-2, with 12 positions matching TRBD1. With 7 bases clipped from V and 1 base from J, the junction kept 4 bases outside the gene matches. From germline, CDR1 is MNHNY and CDR2 SVGAGI (reference sequence). The CDR3 spans 16 residues. CDR3 sequence reads: CASMGTGGGNTGELFF. CDR3 DNA sequence: TGTGCCAGCATGGGGACAGGGGGCGGGAACACCGGGGAGCTGTTTTTT.

Only a few counts were recorded for this clone. The rearrangement uses TRBV6-6 and TRBJ1-1; D not certain. V was clipped by 3 bases and J by 6 bases, with 2 bases between them. Germline V gene lookup returns CDR1 MNHNY and CDR2 SVGAGI (reference sequence). The CDR3 has 10 residues. CDR3 region: CASSYPEAFF. The CDR3 DNA is TGTGCCAGCAGTTATCCTGAAGCTTTCTTT.

The chain employs TRBV5-4 and TRBJ2-4; no clear D. The CDR3 runs 15 residues. The germline V and J ends were trimmed by 4 bases and 5 bases, with 16 bases remaining between them. Germline values: CDR1 SGHNT, CDR2 YYREEE (reference sequence). This chain's CDR3 is CASSPGGIRQNIQYF. DNA of the CDR3: TGTGCCAGCAGCCCTGGTGGGATTCGCCAAAACATTCAGTACTTC.

This chain connects TRBV18 to TRBJ1-2; 12 bases line up with TRBD1. Germline trimming cut 2 bases from V and 7 bases from J; bases unmatched to any gene: 2. This CDR3 has 14 residues. Germline V lookup: CDR1 KGHSH, CDR2 LQKENI. The CDR3 is CASSPGTGGPGYTF. As DNA, the CDR3 is TGTGCCAGCTCACCAGGGACAGGGGGCCCTGGCTACACCTTC.

The CDR3 DNA reads TGCGCCAGCAGCGGTAGCGGGAGGACGACAGATACGCAGTATTTT. Protein: CASSGSGRTTDTQYF. The chain employs TRBV5-1 and TRBJ2-3, with 10 bases fitting TRBD2. Germline assignment: CDR1 SGHRS and CDR2 YFSETQ. The CDR3 contains 15 residues. V lost 4 bases and J lost 3; bases outside the gene matches: 5.

This clone has a single count. The V and J genes are TRBV30 and TRBJ1-3; D might be TRBD1 (5 bases). The CDR3 covers 14 residues. CDR1 and CDR2 (germline): GTSNPN, SVGIG (reference sequence). Trimming stripped 0 bases from V and 0 bases from J, with 6 bases between. CDR3 in DNA: TGTGCCTGGAGTGTGGGGGGCTCTGGAAACACCATATATTTT. Protein sequence: CAWSVGGSGNTIYF.

This clone has more than one count but fewer than ten. The genes are TRBV5-4 and TRBJ1-2; D remains ambiguous. Trimming removed 9 bases at V and 8 bases at J, with 20 bases between. Germline assignment: CDR1 SGHNT and CDR2 YYREEE (reference sequence). The CDR3 is 13 residues long. CDR3 in amino acids: CATTTTVGDGYTF. The CDR3 bases are TGTGCCACCACCACCACGGTTGGCGACGGCTACACCTTC.

This clone is a singleton in its sample. The rearrangement links TRBV5-1 to TRBJ2-2, with TRBD2 matching 7 bases. CDR1 and CDR2 (germline): SGHRS, YFSETQ. This CDR3 region has 15 residues. With V trimmed by 4 bases and J by 4 bases, 7 bases remained unmatched. As DNA, the CDR3 is TGCGCCAGCAGCCTCCCGGCGGGAGTCACCGGGGAGCTGTTTTTT. It translates to CASSLPAGVTGELFF.

The CDR3: CSTSQGGSTDTQYF. For the CDR3, the DNA is TGCAGTACTAGTCAGGGAGGGAGCACAGATACGCAGTATTTT. The rearrangement uses TRBV29-1 and TRBJ2-3, with 7 bases fitting TRBD2. The CDR3 extends over 14 amino acids. Germline lookup yields CDR1 SQVTM and CDR2 ANQGSEA.

There are a few counts of this clone. The rearrangement links TRBV19 to TRBJ2-1, with TRBD1 matching over 9 bases. Germline V gene data show CDR1 as LNHDA and CDR2 as SQIVND (reference sequence). With V trimmed by 6 bases and J by 5 bases, 11 bases remained unmatched. The CDR3 loop spans 16 amino acids. CDR3: CASSPPGTGRHNEQFF. The DNA of the CDR3 is TGTGCCAGTAGCCCCCCGGGGACAGGGCGACACAATGAGCAGTTCTTC.